Described below is a single T cell receptor (beta chain) sequence and its context. Antigen specificity is unknown. The CDR3 sequence is 19 residues long. Germline V lookup: CDR1 SGDLS, CDR2 YYNGEE. With no T cell sorting beforehand, total RNA was isolated from whole blood. The source of the sample is a study of monozygotic twins with inflammatory bowel disease. Study outcomes and limitations: Evidence failed to back one strong IBD-linked signal or clonotype. Among IBD patients, fewer clonotypes were shared with others than among healthy twins, especially with disease activity.

TCRdb reworked the 5' RACE reads into one entry per CDR3 protein, no DNA. The ten most abundant clones cover approximately 2.4% of a sample with 350,000 to 500,000 distinct CDR3 sequences. This TCR came from a human donor with ulcerative colitis or Crohn's disease, or a healthy co-twin of an affected twin (not recorded which). The rearrangement links TRBV9 to TRBJ2-3; the D call of TRBD2 rests on TCRdb alone, since no DNA is present to check it. Sequencing was performed on blood. The chain's CDR3 is CASSVGLAGGGGRGDTQYF. The complete variable domain, with remaining parts taken from reference TRBV9 and TRBJ2-3, reads DSGVTQTPKHLITATGQRVTLRCSPRSGDLSVYWYQQSLDQGLQFLIQYYNGEERAKGNILERFSAQQFPDLHSELNLSSLELGDSALYFCASSVGLAGGGGRGDTQYFGPGTRLTVL.